The sequence of this T cell receptor beta chain was determined in a study of blood T cell repertoires in COVID-19. Across the study: COVID-19 samples from acute and convalescent phases originated in the United States, Italy and Spain.

From germline, CDR1 is SGHRS and CDR2 YFSETQ. V trimming: 8 bases; J trimming: 8 bases; junction bases outside the gene matches: 14. The CDR3 spans 15 residues. How the authors handled the data: From reference gene primer amplification, estimates of nucleated cell counts were derived. The method was immunoSEQ multiplex PCR; TCRdb's version includes in-frame clones alone and lacks a portion of them. V and J calls and clone size come straight from that table; D and trimming were deduced from the DNA. The sample contains some 200,000 clones, 80% to 85% of which appear only once. A Seattle source enrolled patients during active infection and followed them longitudinally.

Sequenced: peripheral blood. The TCR originated in a woman older than 75 with COVID-19, enrolled during active disease. The rearrangement uses TRBV5-1 and TRBJ2-1, with 9 bases fitting TRBD2. This chain's CDR3 is CASFAGGNSRDEQFF. CDR3 nucleotide sequence: TGCGCCAGTTTCGCGGGGGGGAATAGCCGGGATGAGCAGTTCTTC.